Reported below is one TCR beta chain. Its matching antigen is unknown. These data originate in a study of cytomegalovirus exposure and HLA in healthy donors. Study background: Prior work identified roughly 120 million unique TCR beta sequences in some 180 million T cells.

Overall study results and limits: Most subjects had HLA-A and HLA-B alleles reportedly predicted accurately by TCR beta sequences. Likely technical artifact: a cluster of highly shared sequence variants. The study flagged around 160 TCR beta chains as cytomegalovirus-associated.

The PCR contained 60 Vbeta and 13 Jbeta primers. Some clones are missing from TCRdb's copy, which holds only in-frame ones; the method was immunoSEQ multiplex PCR. Of roughly 120,000 clones in the sample, over 60% are singletons; the top ten hold 4% to 5.5%. The length of the CDR3 is 14 residues. Germline-derived CDR1 and CDR2 are LNHDA and SQIVND (reference sequence). V lost 7 bases and J 7 bases, leaving 20 bases between the germline ends. The chain recombines TRBV19 with TRBJ2-7; a possible D gene is TRBD1 (6 bases). Source material: PBMCs. The sequence was obtained from a man under 40 in good health and CMV-seropositive. The CDR3, as DNA: TGTGCCAGTAAGGGAGACAGGTTTTCTTTTGAGCAGTACTTC. This gives the protein CASKGDRFSFEQYF.